This T cell receptor (beta chain) was retrieved from a study of cytomegalovirus exposure and HLA in healthy donors. Study background: Later analysis reported that the roughly 120 validation repertoires shared the platform of the approximately 690 first-cohort repertoires.

Some clones are missing from TCRdb's copy, which holds only in-frame ones; the method was immunoSEQ multiplex PCR. The sample has hundreds of thousands of clones, less than 85% seen once; the top ten hold around 5.4%. This clone was seen a few times. What it recognizes is unknown. Whole-study findings and limits: The study put some 150 TCR beta chains on its list as cytomegalovirus-associated. Among TCR sequences, most were rare, though some public TCRs appeared in many donors. Specificity for CMV antigens was confirmed in vitro for a few of the CMV-associated chains.

The CDR3 has 15 residues. V gave up 2 bases and J gave up 4 bases; unmatched junction bases: 6. Germline V gene sequence: CDR1 SNHLY, CDR2 FYNNEI. This receptor was taken from a woman aged 18-35 years in good health and CMV-seronegative. Sequencing was performed on PBMCs. This sequence joins TRBV2 and TRBJ1-2, with 8 bases identical to TRBD1. The CDR3 is CASSEQGAQGYGYTF. The CDR3, as DNA: TGTGCCAGCAGTGAACAGGGGGCGCAGGGCTATGGCTACACCTTC.